The present TCR beta chain was sequenced within a study of T cell responses to AZD1222 COVID-19 vaccine. CDR3 length equals 13 residues. V trimming: 4 bases; J trimming: 4 bases; junction bases outside the gene matches: 3. CDR1 is SNHLY, CDR2 FYNNEI, per germline. Sequencing used immunoSEQ multiplex PCR; TCRdb keeps in-frame clones, though not all of them. The sample yields about 190,000 clones, more than 80% seen once. A word on this clone: This may stem from a read error, because a much larger clone lies one nucleotide away. In the same sample, other DNA sequences code for this CDR3.

This chain joins TRBV2 and TRBJ2-7; 8 nucleotides align to TRBD1. The sample consisted of peripheral blood, taken 28 days after the second dose of the MenACWY control vaccine. This clonotype was sampled from an adult who received the MenACWY meningococcal vaccine as a control. CDR3 DNA sequence: TGTGCCAGCAGTGTAGGACAGGGATACGAGCAGTACTTC. Its translation is CASSVGQGYEQYF. The variable domain in full, completed from reference TRBV2 and TRBJ2-7, reads EPEVTQTPSHQVTQMGQEVILRCVPISNHLYFYWYRQILGQKVEFLVSFYNNEISEKSEIFDDQFSVERPDGSNFTLKIRSTKLEDSAMYFCASSVGQGYEQYFGPGTRLTVT.